A single sample gave rise to the 27 T cell receptor beta chains below, sequenced in a study of shared clonotypes between healthy human individuals. Assay: immunoSEQ multiplex PCR; the TCRdb copy retains only in-frame clones and omits some. The table lists roughly 1,100,000 clones, 60% to 80% of them singletons. Sequencing input: memory CD4+ T cells sorted from blood. Subset defined: CD45RA-negative fraction. The receptor set was obtained from a man younger than 35 in good health.

This sequence joins TRBV7-9 and TRBJ1-2; TRBD1 agrees at 7 bases. J gave up 10 bases and V 5 bases, and 10 bases lay outside the gene matches. Germline CDR1 reads SEHNR; CDR2 reads FQNEAQ (reference sequence). The CDR3 is made up of 13 amino acids. CDR3 DNA: TGTGCCAGCAGCGTAACCGGGACAGCTTTCTACACCTTC. It encodes CASSVTGTAFYTF.

The V gene is TRBV27, the J gene TRBJ1-6; TRBD1 aligns across 9 bases. V shed 3 bases and J 4 bases; nucleotides not matched to a gene: 7. The CDR3 loop spans 17 amino acids. Germline V gene data show CDR1 as MNHEY and CDR2 as SMNVEV (reference sequence). CDR3: CASSLGTGPGYNSPLHF. In DNA, the CDR3 is TGTGCCAGCAGTTTGGGGACAGGGCCGGGATATAATTCACCCCTCCACTTT.

Remarks on this clone: Given a far larger clone just one base away, this is likely a sequencing read error. The chain has TRBV28 and TRBJ1-1; D gene ambiguous. CDR3 length: 13 residues. The germline V gene encodes CDR1 MDHEN and CDR2 SYDVKM. V was pared by 7 bases and J by 1 base, with 10 bases between. The CDR3 loop reads CASTQGGNTEAFF. The CDR3 nucleotides are TGTGCCAGCACCCAAGGAGGGAACACTGAAGCTTTCTTT.

The chain is built from TRBV2 and TRBJ2-3, with a possible D match to TRBD2 (5 bases). The V and J ends lost 7 bases and 2 bases respectively, with 13 bases between them. Germline V gene data show CDR1 as SNHLY and CDR2 as FYNNEI. This CDR3 is 14 amino acids long. The CDR3 reads CASKGRGLTDTQYF. The CDR3 DNA sequence: TGTGCCAGCAAAGGGCGCGGACTCACAGATACGCAGTATTTT.

This clone was recorded a few times. V and J are TRBV2 and TRBJ2-5; unclear D gene. The J call is uncertain, as TRBJ2-7 better fits the DNA end. The CDR3 covers 13 residues. The V gene's germline CDR1 is SNHLY and CDR2 FYNNEI. This chain's CDR3 is CASGEVFSYEQYF. CDR3 DNA sequence: TGTGCCAGCGGGGAAGTTTTCTCCTACGAGCAGTACTTC.

This rearrangement joins TRBV6-1 to TRBJ1-5, with a possible D match to TRBD1 (5 bases). Per the germline V gene, CDR1 is MNHNS and CDR2 is SASEGT. V lost 4 bases and J lost 4, with 17 bases in between. This CDR3 spans 16 amino acids. As DNA, the CDR3 is TGTGCCAGCAGTGTGAGGGCCCGAGGGGAAAATCAGCCCCAGCATTTT. Protein sequence: CASSVRARGENQPQHF.

The rearrangement uses TRBV27 and TRBJ2-3; D remains unclear. Germline values: CDR1 MNHEY, CDR2 SMNVEV (reference sequence). Trimming took off 5 bases at V and 11 bases at J, with 14 bases between the two ends. The CDR3 extends over 12 amino acids. CDR3 nucleotide sequence: TGTGCCAGCAGTCCCCTGGGCCCCTTGCAGTATTTT. It translates to CASSPLGPLQYF.

The chain employs TRBV5-4 and TRBJ2-1; 10 bases fit TRBD2. After removal of 4 bases from V and 4 bases from J, the junction contained 8 bases not matched to a gene. The CDR3 is 16 residues long. Germline CDR1 reads SGHNT; CDR2 reads YYREEE (reference sequence). The CDR3 DNA is TGTGCCAGCAGCCCCACCGGGACTAGCGTTTACAATGAGCAGTTCTTC. The encoded protein is CASSPTGTSVYNEQFF.

This clone has only one observation. V and J are TRBV7-6 and TRBJ2-4, with D perhaps TRBD1 (6 bases). There are 16 residues in the CDR3. Looked up from germline, CDR1 is SGHVS and CDR2 is FNYEAQ. With 5 bases removed from V and 0 bases from J, the gap between germline ends came to 14 bases. For the CDR3, the DNA is TGTGCCAGCAGCCCACTAAGACAGGTAGCCAAAAACATTCAGTACTTC. This encodes CASSPLRQVAKNIQYF.

The gene calls are TRBV6-4 and TRBJ1-2, with 7 bases aligning to TRBD1. Germline CDR1 reads MRHNA; CDR2 reads SNTAGT. The V gene end was trimmed by 0 bases and the J gene end by 1 base; junction bases not matched to a gene: 17. The CDR3 is 20 amino acids. The CDR3 DNA follows: TGTGCCAGCAGTGACTCTGGGGGCCCTACAGGGGAGAGGGGTAACTATGGCTACACCTTC. Its protein is CASSDSGGPTGERGNYGYTF.

The J gene is TRBJ2-7, the V gene TRBV18; 11 positions agree with TRBD1. The CDR3 covers 14 residues. The V gene end was trimmed by 6 bases and the J gene end by 3 bases; junction bases not matched to a gene: 4. The germline V gene encodes CDR1 KGHSH and CDR2 LQKENI. The CDR3 reads CASSGTGGIYEQYF. The CDR3, as DNA: TGTGCCAGCTCCGGGACAGGGGGTATCTACGAGCAGTACTTC.

The CDR3 loop reads CASSVSGRNSQETQYF. Written as DNA, the CDR3 is TGTGCCAGCAGCGTGAGCGGGAGGAACTCACAAGAGACCCAGTACTTC. J is TRBJ2-5 and V is TRBV9, with 9 bases identical to TRBD2. This CDR3 region has 16 residues. Germline values: CDR1 SGDLS, CDR2 YYNGEE. Trimming removed 2 bases from V and 2 bases from J; junction bases left unmatched: 7.

The DNA for the CDR3 is TGCGCCAGCAGCGGGGGTGACAGGGGGCTCGAGCAGTACTTC. Protein sequence: CASSGGDRGLEQYF. The chain couples TRBV5-1 to TRBJ2-7, with TRBD1 matching 10 bases. The germline CDR1 and CDR2 sequences are SGHRS and YFSETQ. This CDR3 has 14 amino acids. Trimming cost V 4 bases and J 6 bases; bases outside gene matches: 7. Full variable domain (missing parts from reference TRBV5-1 and TRBJ2-7): KAGVTQTPRYLIKTRGQQVTLSCSPISGHRSVSWYQQTPGQGLQFLFEYFSETQRNKGNFPGRFSGRQFSNSRSEMNVSTLELGDSALYLCASSGGDRGLEQYFGPGTRLTVT.

This clone was seen only once. V and J are TRBV6-1 and TRBJ2-1; 11 positions match TRBD2. The junction had 5 bases not matched to a gene; V was cut back by 6 bases and J by 7 bases. The CDR3 runs 14 residues. Germline V gene lookup returns CDR1 MNHNS and CDR2 SASEGT. In DNA form, the CDR3 reads TGTGCCAGCAGAGAACTAGCGGGGGAAAATGAGCAGTTCTTC. This encodes CASRELAGENEQFF.

The rearrangement links TRBV11-2 to TRBJ2-5, with D unresolved. Deletions cut 5 bases from V and 5 bases from J, with 9 bases between. This CDR3 is built from 12 residues. CDR1 is SGHAT and CDR2 is FQNNGV in the germline V gene. The CDR3 region is CASSPGDETQYF. Written as DNA, the CDR3 is TGTGCCAGCAGCCCTGGGGATGAGACCCAGTACTTC.

The rearrangement joins TRBV2 to TRBJ1-2; 9 bases match TRBD1. Trimming removed 8 bases from V and 8 bases from J; junction bases left unmatched: 18. The CDR3 totals 16 residues. Per the germline V gene, CDR1 is SNHLY and CDR2 is FYNNEI. CDR3 DNA: TGTGCCAGCCGACTAGCATCTCCGGGACAGGGAAGAGGCTACACCTTC. Translating it yields CASRLASPGQGRGYTF.

The genes are TRBV11-2 and TRBJ1-5, with a weak D call TRBD1 (5 bases). Germline values: CDR1 SGHAT, CDR2 FQNNGV. Trimming took off 0 bases at V and 5 bases at J, with 11 bases between the two ends. The CDR3 contains 15 residues. In DNA form, the CDR3 reads TGTGCCAGCAGCTTAGATCTGCAGGGTCATCAGCCCCAGCATTTT. Translation: CASSLDLQGHQPQHF.

Here the CDR3 reads CASSRYAPTSDTGELFF. For the CDR3, the DNA is TGTGCCAGTAGCCGGTACGCGCCGACGTCTGACACCGGGGAGCTGTTTTTT. The chain is built from TRBV19 and TRBJ2-2, with D unresolved. This CDR3 has 17 amino acids. Trimming pared 6 bases from V and 3 bases from J, leaving 20 bases between. Germline V gene lookup returns CDR1 LNHDA and CDR2 SQIVND (reference sequence).

The gene calls are TRBV7-2 and TRBJ2-1; 8 bases match TRBD2. Germline lookup yields CDR1 SGHTA and CDR2 FQGNSA. This CDR3 comprises 15 residues. With V trimmed by 0 bases and J by 10 bases, 8 bases remained unmatched. This CDR3 is CASSLAGGAPREQFF. The CDR3 region has the DNA TGTGCCAGCAGCTTAGCCGGGGGGGCCCCCCGCGAGCAGTTCTTC.

The chain combines TRBV2 with TRBJ1-5; D is perhaps TRBD1 (5 bases). The germline CDR1 and CDR2 sequences are SNHLY and FYNNEI. V was shortened by 8 bases and J by 2 bases, with 10 bases between the two germline ends. CDR3 size: 13 residues. The CDR3 protein is CASGATGNQPQHF. For the CDR3, the DNA is TGTGCCAGCGGGGCGACGGGCAATCAGCCCCAGCATTTT. Drawing the rest from reference TRBV2 and TRBJ1-5, the complete variable domain is EPEVTQTPSHQVTQMGQEVILRCVPISNHLYFYWYRQILGQKVEFLVSFYNNEISEKSEIFDDQFSVERPDGSNFTLKIRSTKLEDSAMYFCASGATGNQPQHFGDGTRLSIL.

The chain carries TRBV18 and TRBJ2-5; weak D call: TRBD1 (7 bases). V lost 6 bases, J lost 4 bases, and 24 bases lay in between. The CDR3 has 17 residues. Germline lookup yields CDR1 KGHSH and CDR2 LQKENI. As DNA, the CDR3 is TGTGCCAGCTCCCGGACCGGGGGACAGAAGGGGGGAGAGACCCAGTACTTC. Its translation: CASSRTGGQKGGETQYF.

The J gene is TRBJ1-2, the V gene TRBV10-3, with TRBD1 matching 7 bases. The trim removed 7 bases at V and 6 bases at J, leaving 11 bases unmatched. Germline values: CDR1 ENHRY, CDR2 SYGVKD. This CDR3 is built from 14 residues. CDR3 protein: CAITAGTVSHGYTF. CDR3 bases: TGTGCCATCACCGCCGGGACAGTGTCTCATGGCTACACCTTC.

The table lists this clone with a few counts. V usage is TRBV5-8 and J usage is TRBJ1-4; the match to TRBD1 covers 9 bases. Trimming removed 4 bases from V and 10 bases from J; junction bases left unmatched: 11. Germline CDR1 is SGHTS and CDR2 is YDEGEE. The CDR3 runs to 15 residues. As DNA, the CDR3 is TGTGCCAGCAGCGCATACAGGGGGCGCGATGGAAAACTGTTTTTT. It codes for CASSAYRGRDGKLFF.

This chain uses TRBV10-1 with TRBJ1-5; 12 bases are shared with TRBD1. From germline, CDR1 is WNHNN and CDR2 SYGVQD (reference sequence). The V segment lost 7 bases and the J segment 6 bases; nucleotides outside the gene matches: 22. The CDR3 consists of 20 residues. The CDR3 reads CASTRVSGQGARVYGQPQHF. The CDR3 DNA follows: TGCGCCAGCACTCGTGTGTCGGGACAGGGGGCGCGGGTGTATGGTCAGCCCCAGCATTTT.

The chain carries TRBV21-1 and TRBJ2-5; the table names TRBD2, a call not compared with the DNA. TRBV21-1 is a known pseudogene. The CDR3 totals 15 residues. CDR3 in amino acids: CASPKGRVPQETQYF. CDR3 sequence (DNA): TGTGCCAGCCCCAAGGGGAGGGTTCCCCAAGAGACCCAGTACTTC.

The rearrangement uses TRBV11-2 and TRBJ2-7, with D possibly being TRBD2 (6 bases). The ends were cut back, 1 base at V and 1 base at J, with 11 bases in the middle. The CDR3 totals 15 residues. Germline lookup yields CDR1 SGHAT and CDR2 FQNNGV. CDR3 coding DNA: TGTGCCAGCAGCTTAGGCGGGGTAGGTTCCTACGAGCAGTACTTC. Encoded protein: CASSLGGVGSYEQYF.

This rearrangement joins TRBV7-2 to TRBJ2-3; no reliable D call. Germline V gives CDR1 SGHTA, CDR2 FQGNSA. Deletions cut 6 bases from V and 7 bases from J, with 8 bases between. The CDR3 sequence is 11 residues long. In nucleotides, the CDR3 is TGTGCCAGCAGTTCCGTTAATACGCAGTATTTT. This translates into CASSSVNTQYF.